This TCR beta chain was captured by sequencing in a study of blood T cell repertoires in COVID-19. Study at large: The analysed material was cDNA or gDNA that came from T cells, B-cell-depleted T cells, or PBMCs.

Germline CDR1 reads LNHDA; CDR2 reads SQIVND (reference sequence). V dropped 5 bases and J dropped 8; count of bases not matched to a gene: 9. The CDR3 loop spans 14 amino acids. Authors' processing steps: Amplification of reference gene primers was used by the study to estimate nucleated cell counts. The table came from immunoSEQ multiplex PCR; TCRdb's copy has only in-frame clones and leaves some out. V and J calls and clone size are as listed in that table; D and trimming were resolved from the DNA. Of under 200,000 clones in the sample, more than 75% were seen once. The chain couples TRBV19 to TRBJ1-2, with 9 bases identical to TRBD1. Material for sequencing was peripheral blood. The TCR originated in a woman aged 50 to 65 with COVID-19, enrolled during active disease. Written as DNA, the CDR3 is TGTGCCAGTAGTGCCCAGACAGGGGGAGACGGCTACACCTTC. This gives the protein CASSAQTGGDGYTF.